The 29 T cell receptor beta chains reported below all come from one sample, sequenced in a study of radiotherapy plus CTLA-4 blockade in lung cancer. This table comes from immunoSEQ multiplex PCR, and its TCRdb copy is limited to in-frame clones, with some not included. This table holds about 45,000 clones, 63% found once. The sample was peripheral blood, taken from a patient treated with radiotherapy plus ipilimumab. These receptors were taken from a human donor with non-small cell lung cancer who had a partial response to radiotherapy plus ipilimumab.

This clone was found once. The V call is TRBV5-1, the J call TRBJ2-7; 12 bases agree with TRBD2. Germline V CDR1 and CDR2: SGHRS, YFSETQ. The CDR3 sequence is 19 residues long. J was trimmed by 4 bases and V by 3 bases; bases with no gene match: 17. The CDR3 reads CASSSRLAGDKSRPYEQYF. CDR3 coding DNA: TGCGCCAGCAGCTCCAGACTAGCGGGAGACAAATCTAGACCTTACGAGCAGTACTTC.

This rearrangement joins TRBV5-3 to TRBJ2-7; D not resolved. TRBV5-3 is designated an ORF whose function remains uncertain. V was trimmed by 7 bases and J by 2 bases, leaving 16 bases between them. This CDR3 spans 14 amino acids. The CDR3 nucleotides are TGTGCCAGAGCCGAGTGCACCGGAGCCTACGAGCAGTACTTC. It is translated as CARAECTGAYEQYF.

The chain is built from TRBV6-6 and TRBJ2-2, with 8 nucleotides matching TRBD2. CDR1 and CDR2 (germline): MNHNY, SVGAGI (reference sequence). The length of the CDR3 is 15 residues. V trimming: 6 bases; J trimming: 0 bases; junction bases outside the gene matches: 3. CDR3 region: CASRSGLANTGELFF. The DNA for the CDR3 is TGTGCCAGCAGATCGGGACTAGCGAACACCGGGGAGCTGTTTTTT.

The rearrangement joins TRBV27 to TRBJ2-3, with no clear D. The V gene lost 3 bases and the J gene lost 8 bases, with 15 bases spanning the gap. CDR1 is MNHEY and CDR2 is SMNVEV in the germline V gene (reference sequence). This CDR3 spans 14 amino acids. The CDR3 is CASSLRPVLGTQYF. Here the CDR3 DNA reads TGTGCCAGCAGTTTGAGGCCCGTGCTAGGTACGCAGTATTTT.

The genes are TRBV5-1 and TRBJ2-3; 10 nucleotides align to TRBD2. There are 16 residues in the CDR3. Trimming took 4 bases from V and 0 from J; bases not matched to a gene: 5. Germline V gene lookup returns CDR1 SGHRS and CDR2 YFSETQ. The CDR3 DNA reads TGCGCCAGCAGCCCCTTTAGCGGGGGGAGCACAGATACGCAGTATTTT. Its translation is CASSPFSGGSTDTQYF.

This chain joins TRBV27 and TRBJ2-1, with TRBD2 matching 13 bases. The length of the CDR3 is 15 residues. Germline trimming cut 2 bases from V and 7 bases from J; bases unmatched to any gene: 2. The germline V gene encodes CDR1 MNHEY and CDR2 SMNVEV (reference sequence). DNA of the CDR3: TGTGCCAGCAGTTTAACTAGCGGGGGGGCGAATGAGCAGTTCTTC. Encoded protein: CASSLTSGGANEQFF.

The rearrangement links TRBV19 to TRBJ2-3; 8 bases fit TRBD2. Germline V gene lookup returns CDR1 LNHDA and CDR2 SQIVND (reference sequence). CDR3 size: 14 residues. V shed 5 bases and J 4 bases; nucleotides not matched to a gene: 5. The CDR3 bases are TGTGCCAGTAGTTCAGAGCGGGGGTCAGATACGCAGTATTTT. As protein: CASSSERGSDTQYF.

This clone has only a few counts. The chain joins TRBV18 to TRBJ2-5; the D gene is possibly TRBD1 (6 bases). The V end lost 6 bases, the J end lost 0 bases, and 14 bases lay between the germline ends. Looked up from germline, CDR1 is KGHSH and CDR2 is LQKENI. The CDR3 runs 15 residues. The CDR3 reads CASSLRGTNQETQYF. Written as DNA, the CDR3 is TGTGCCAGCTCGTTGAGGGGGACGAACCAAGAGACCCAGTACTTC.

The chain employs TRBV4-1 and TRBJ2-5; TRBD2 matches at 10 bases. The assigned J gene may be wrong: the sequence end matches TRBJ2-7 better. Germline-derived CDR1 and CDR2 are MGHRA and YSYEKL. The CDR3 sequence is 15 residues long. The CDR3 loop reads CASSQGLAGVYEQYF. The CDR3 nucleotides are TGCGCCAGCAGCCAAGGGCTAGCGGGGGTGTACGAGCAGTACTTC.

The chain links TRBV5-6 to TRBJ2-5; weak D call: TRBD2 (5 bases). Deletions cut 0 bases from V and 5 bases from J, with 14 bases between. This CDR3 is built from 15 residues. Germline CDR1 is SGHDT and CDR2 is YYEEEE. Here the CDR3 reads CASSLADGRRETQYF. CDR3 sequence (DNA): TGTGCCAGCAGCTTGGCCGACGGACGGAGGGAGACCCAGTACTTC.

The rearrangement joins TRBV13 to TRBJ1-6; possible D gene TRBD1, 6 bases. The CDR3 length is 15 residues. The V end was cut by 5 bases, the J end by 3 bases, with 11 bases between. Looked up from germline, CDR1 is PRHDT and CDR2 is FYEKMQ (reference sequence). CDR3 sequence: CASSAYRDYNSPLHF. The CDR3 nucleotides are TGTGCCAGCAGCGCATACAGGGACTATAATTCACCCCTCCACTTT. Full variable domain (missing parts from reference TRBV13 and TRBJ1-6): AAGVIQSPRHLIKEKRETATLKCYPIPRHDTVYWYQQGPGQDPQFLISFYEKMQSDKGSIPDRFSAQQFSDYHSELNMSSLELGDSALYFCASSAYRDYNSPLHFGNGTRLTVT.

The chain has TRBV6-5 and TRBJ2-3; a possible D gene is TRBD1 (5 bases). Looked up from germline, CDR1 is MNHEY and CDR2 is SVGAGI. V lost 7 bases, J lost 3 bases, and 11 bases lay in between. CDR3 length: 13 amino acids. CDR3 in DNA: TGTGCCAGCACCCCACCAGGGACAGATACGCAGTATTTT. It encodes CASTPPGTDTQYF.

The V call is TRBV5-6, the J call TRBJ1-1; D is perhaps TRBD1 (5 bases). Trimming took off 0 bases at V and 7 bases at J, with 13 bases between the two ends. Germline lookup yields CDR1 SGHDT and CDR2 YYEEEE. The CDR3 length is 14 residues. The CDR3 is CASSLVGGEIEAFF. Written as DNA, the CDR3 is TGTGCCAGCAGCTTGGTCGGAGGGGAGATTGAAGCTTTCTTT.

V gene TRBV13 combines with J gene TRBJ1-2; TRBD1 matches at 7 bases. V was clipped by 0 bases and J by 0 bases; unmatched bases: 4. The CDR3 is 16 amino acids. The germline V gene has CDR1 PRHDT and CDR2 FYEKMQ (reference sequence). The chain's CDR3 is CASSLGQGVANYGYTF. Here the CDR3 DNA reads TGTGCCAGCAGCTTAGGCCAGGGGGTGGCTAACTATGGCTACACCTTC.

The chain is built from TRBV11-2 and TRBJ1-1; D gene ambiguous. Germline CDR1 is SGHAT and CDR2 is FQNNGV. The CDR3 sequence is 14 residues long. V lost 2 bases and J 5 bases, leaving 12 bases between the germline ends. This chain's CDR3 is CASSLRRGSTEAFF. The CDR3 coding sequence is TGTGCCAGCAGCTTACGTAGAGGCTCTACTGAAGCTTTCTTT.

DNA for the CDR3: TGTGCCAGCAGTCCCGAGCGGGAGCGATCAGATACGCAGTATTTT. Translated, it gives CASSPERERSDTQYF. This chain uses TRBV5-4 with TRBJ2-3; 8 bases align to TRBD2. The CDR3 covers 15 residues. Trimming took 5 bases from V and 4 from J; bases not matched to a gene: 9. Germline CDR1 and CDR2: SGHNT and YYREEE (reference sequence).

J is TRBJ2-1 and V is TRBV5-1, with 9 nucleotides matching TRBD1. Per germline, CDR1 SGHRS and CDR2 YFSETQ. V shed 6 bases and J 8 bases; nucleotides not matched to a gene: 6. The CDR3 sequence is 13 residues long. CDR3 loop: CASIPTGGDEQFF. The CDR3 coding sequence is TGCGCCAGCATTCCGACAGGGGGGGATGAGCAGTTCTTC. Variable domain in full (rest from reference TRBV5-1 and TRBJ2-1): KAGVTQTPRYLIKTRGQQVTLSCSPISGHRSVSWYQQTPGQGLQFLFEYFSETQRNKGNFPGRFSGRQFSNSRSEMNVSTLELGDSALYLCASIPTGGDEQFFGPGTRLTVL.

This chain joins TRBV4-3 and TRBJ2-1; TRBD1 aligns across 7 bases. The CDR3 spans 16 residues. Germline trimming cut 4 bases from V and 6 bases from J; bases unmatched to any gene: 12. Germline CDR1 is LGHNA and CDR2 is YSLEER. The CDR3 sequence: CASSPVLRQGGNEQFF. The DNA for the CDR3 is TGCGCCAGCAGCCCAGTTTTGAGACAGGGCGGCAATGAGCAGTTCTTC.

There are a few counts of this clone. The CDR3 region has the DNA TGCGCCAGCAGCCCCTTAGGACACCAGAGCACAGATACGCAGTATTTT. Protein: CASSPLGHQSTDTQYF. The gene calls are TRBV4-1 and TRBJ2-3; the D gene is possibly TRBD1 (5 bases). V was cut by 4 bases and J by 0 bases, with 14 bases left in between. This CDR3 region has 16 residues. Germline assignment: CDR1 MGHRA and CDR2 YSYEKL.

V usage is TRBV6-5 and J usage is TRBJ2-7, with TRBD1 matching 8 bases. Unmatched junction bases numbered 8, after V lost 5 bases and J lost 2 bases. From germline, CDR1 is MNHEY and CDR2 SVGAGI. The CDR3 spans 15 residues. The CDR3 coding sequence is TGTGCCAGCAGTCTATTGGACAGGGTACCCTACGAGCAGTACTTC. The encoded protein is CASSLLDRVPYEQYF.

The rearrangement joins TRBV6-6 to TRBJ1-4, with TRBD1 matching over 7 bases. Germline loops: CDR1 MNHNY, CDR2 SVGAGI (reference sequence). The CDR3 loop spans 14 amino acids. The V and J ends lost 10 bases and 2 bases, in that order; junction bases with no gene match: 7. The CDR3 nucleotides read TGTGCCACCCGACAGGGATTGACTAATGAAAAACTGTTTTTT. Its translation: CATRQGLTNEKLFF.

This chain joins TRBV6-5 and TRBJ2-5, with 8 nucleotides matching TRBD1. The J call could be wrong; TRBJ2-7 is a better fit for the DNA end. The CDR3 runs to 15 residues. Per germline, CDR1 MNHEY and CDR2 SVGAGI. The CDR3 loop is CASSRTPGGGYEQYF. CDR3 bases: TGTGCCAGCAGTCGGACCCCAGGGGGCGGATACGAGCAGTACTTC.

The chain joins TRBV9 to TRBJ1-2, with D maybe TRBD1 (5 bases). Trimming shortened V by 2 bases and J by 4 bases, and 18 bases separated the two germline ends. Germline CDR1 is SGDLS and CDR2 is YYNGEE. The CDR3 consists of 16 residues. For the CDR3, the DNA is TGTGCCAGCAGCGTCTTCGACAGAATTAGCTCCTATGGCTACACCTTC. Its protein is CASSVFDRISSYGYTF.

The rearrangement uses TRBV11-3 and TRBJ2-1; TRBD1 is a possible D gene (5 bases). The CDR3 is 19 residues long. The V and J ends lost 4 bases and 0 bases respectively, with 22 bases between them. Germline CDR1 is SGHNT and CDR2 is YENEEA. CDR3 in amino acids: CASSSRMGSGAHSYNEQFF. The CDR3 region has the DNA TGTGCCAGCAGCTCTAGAATGGGTAGTGGGGCCCACTCCTACAATGAGCAGTTCTTC.

CDR3 protein: CASSPDRQAETQYF. In DNA, the CDR3 is TGTGCCAGCTCACCCGACAGGCAAGCCGAGACCCAGTACTTC. The V gene is TRBV18, the J gene TRBJ2-5, with a weak D call TRBD1 (6 bases). The CDR3 runs 14 residues. V shed 3 bases and J shed 5 bases, with 13 bases lying between them. Germline-derived CDR1 and CDR2 are KGHSH and LQKENI. Supplemented by reference TRBV18 and TRBJ2-5, the full variable domain reads NAGVMQNPRHLVRRRGQEARLRCSPMKGHSHVYWYRQLPEEGLKFMVYLQKENIIDESGMPKERFSAEFPKEGPSILRIQQVVRGDSAAYFCASSPDRQAETQYFGPGTRLLVL.

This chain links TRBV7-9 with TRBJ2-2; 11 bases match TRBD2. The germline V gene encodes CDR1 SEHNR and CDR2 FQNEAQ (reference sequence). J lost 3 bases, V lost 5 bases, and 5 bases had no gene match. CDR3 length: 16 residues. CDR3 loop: CASSPLAGAHTGELFF. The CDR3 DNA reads TGTGCCAGCAGCCCACTAGCGGGGGCTCACACCGGGGAGCTGTTTTTT. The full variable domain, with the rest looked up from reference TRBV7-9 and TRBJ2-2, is DTGVSQNPRHKITKRGQNVTFRCDPISEHNRLYWYRQTLGQGPEFLTYFQNEAQLEKSRLLSDRFSAERPKGSFSTLEIQRTEQGDSAMYLCASSPLAGAHTGELFFGEGSRLTVL.

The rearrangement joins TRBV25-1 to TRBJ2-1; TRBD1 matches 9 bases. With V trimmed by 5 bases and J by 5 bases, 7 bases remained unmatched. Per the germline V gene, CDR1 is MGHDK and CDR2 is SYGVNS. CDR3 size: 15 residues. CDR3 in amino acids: CASSITGGSDNEQFF. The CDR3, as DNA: TGTGCCAGCAGTATCACAGGGGGCAGCGACAATGAGCAGTTCTTC. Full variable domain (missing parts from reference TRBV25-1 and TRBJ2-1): EADIYQTPRYLVIGTGKKITLECSQTMGHDKMYWYQQDPGMELHLIHYSYGVNSTEKGDLSSESTVSRIRTEHFPLTLESARPSHTSQYLCASSITGGSDNEQFFGPGTRLTVL.

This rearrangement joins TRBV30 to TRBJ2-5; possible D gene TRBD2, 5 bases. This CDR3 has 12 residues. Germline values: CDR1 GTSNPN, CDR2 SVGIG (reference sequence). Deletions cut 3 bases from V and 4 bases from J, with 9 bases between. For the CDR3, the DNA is TGTGCCTGGAGGGCGGGCTTAGAGACCCAGTACTTC. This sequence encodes CAWRAGLETQYF.

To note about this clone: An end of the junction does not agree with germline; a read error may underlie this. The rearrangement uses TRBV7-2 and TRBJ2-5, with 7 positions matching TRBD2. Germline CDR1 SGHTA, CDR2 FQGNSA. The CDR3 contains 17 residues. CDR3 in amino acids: CASSGRAGVSTQEAQYF. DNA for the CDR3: TGTGCCAGCAGCGGTCGGGCGGGGGTATCGACACAAGAGGCCCAGTACTTC.